Listed here are 21 T cell receptor beta chains from one sample, sequenced in a study of blood T cell repertoires in COVID-19. Method: immunoSEQ multiplex PCR; TCRdb's copy keeps in-frame clones and lacks some. This table has about 220,000 clones, roughly 80% appearing once. The sequenced material came from peripheral blood. The source is a woman aged 25 to 45 who had recovered from COVID-19.

The V call is TRBV7-3, the J call TRBJ2-1; TRBD2 matches 7 bases. CDR1 and CDR2 (germline): SGHTA, FQGTGA. V trimming: 1 base; J trimming: 9 bases; junction bases outside the gene matches: 9. CDR3 length: 15 amino acids. CDR3 nucleotide sequence: TGTGCCAGCAGCTTAAATCTTGGGCGGGAGCGTGAGCAGTTCTTC. Encoded protein: CASSLNLGREREQFF.

V gene TRBV18 combines with J gene TRBJ2-2, with D perhaps matching TRBD2 (5 bases). Deletions cut 3 bases from V and 6 bases from J, with 14 bases between. The germline CDR1 and CDR2 sequences are KGHSH and LQKENI. There are 15 residues in the CDR3. CDR3 residues: CASSPYSEGSGELFF. The CDR3 DNA reads as TGTGCCAGCTCACCGTACTCTGAGGGTTCCGGGGAGCTGTTTTTT.

V usage is TRBV7-2 and J usage is TRBJ2-5, with 8 bases aligning to TRBD2. Germline V gives CDR1 SGHTA, CDR2 FQGNSA. The V gene end was trimmed by 2 bases and the J gene end by 4 bases; junction bases not matched to a gene: 3. This CDR3 contains 14 residues. CDR3 region: CASSLTLAVETQYF. In DNA form, the CDR3 reads TGTGCCAGCAGCTTAACACTAGCGGTAGAGACCCAGTACTTC.

The chain is built from TRBV4-1 and TRBJ2-4, with TRBD2 as a possible D gene (5 bases). V lost 0 bases and J 1 base, leaving 13 bases between the germline ends. CDR1 is MGHRA, CDR2 YSYEKL, per germline. The CDR3 contains 17 residues. CDR3 residues: CASSQEKLGYAKNIQYF. The CDR3, as DNA: TGCGCCAGCAGCCAAGAAAAACTAGGCTATGCCAAAAACATTCAGTACTTC.

The rearrangement links TRBV27 to TRBJ2-7; perhaps TRBD1 as D (6 bases). The CDR3 has 13 residues. V lost 5 bases to trimming and J lost 2 bases, with 10 bases between them. Germline lookup yields CDR1 MNHEY and CDR2 SMNVEV (reference sequence). The CDR3 protein is CASSPQGTYEQYF. The DNA of the CDR3 is TGTGCCAGCAGTCCCCAGGGGACCTACGAGCAGTACTTC.

The chain joins TRBV28 to TRBJ2-2; D is possibly TRBD2 (7 bases). Germline CDR1 and CDR2: MDHEN and SYDVKM. V was pared by 2 bases and J by 5 bases, with 9 bases between. The CDR3 spans 14 residues. The CDR3 sequence is CASSLAGATGELFF. As DNA, the CDR3 is TGTGCCAGCAGTTTAGCGGGGGCAACCGGGGAGCTGTTTTTT.

This chain connects TRBV6-6 to TRBJ2-2, with D perhaps TRBD2 (5 bases). The ends were cut back, 6 bases at V and 0 bases at J, with 5 bases in the middle. The CDR3 sequence is 13 residues long. Germline loops: CDR1 MNHNY, CDR2 SVGAGI (reference sequence). The CDR3 is CASRLANTGELFF. As DNA, the CDR3 is TGTGCCAGCAGACTAGCGAACACCGGGGAGCTGTTTTTT.

This chain links TRBV4-1 with TRBJ1-2; 12 bases agree with TRBD1. This CDR3 has 15 residues. Unmatched junction bases numbered 7, after V lost 4 bases and J lost 7 bases. Germline V gene lookup returns CDR1 MGHRA and CDR2 YSYEKL. CDR3 sequence: CASSLTPGQGAGYTF. The DNA of the CDR3 is TGCGCCAGCAGCCTCACCCCGGGACAGGGGGCTGGCTACACCTTC.

This clone was recorded many times. This sequence joins TRBV28 and TRBJ2-4; the match to TRBD1 covers 7 bases. The CDR3 is made up of 14 amino acids. The J segment lost 7 bases and the V segment lost 5 bases, leaving 8 bases of the junction unmatched. Per germline, CDR1 MDHEN and CDR2 SYDVKM. The CDR3 sequence: CASSPYRGGNIQYF. DNA for the CDR3: TGTGCCAGCAGTCCTTACAGGGGCGGGAACATTCAGTACTTC.

J is TRBJ2-2 and V is TRBV28; a possible D gene is TRBD1 (5 bases). CDR3 size: 18 residues. Between the trimmed V and J ends, which lost 1 base and 4 bases, there was a span of 19 bases. Germline CDR1 MDHEN, CDR2 SYDVKM. The CDR3 region has the DNA TGTGCCAGCAGTTTATCGGCCCCCGGACACCCTGCCACCGGGGAGCTGTTTTTT. Protein sequence: CASSLSAPGHPATGELFF.

The chain employs TRBV6-1 and TRBJ1-2; no clear D gene. The V and J ends lost 1 base and 4 bases respectively, with 13 bases between them. This CDR3 is 15 amino acids long. Germline V gene sequence: CDR1 MNHNS, CDR2 SASEGT. The CDR3 DNA follows: TGTGCCAGCAGTGAAGGACCACAGATGCGCTATGGCTACACCTTC. It encodes CASSEGPQMRYGYTF.

The gene calls are TRBV5-1 and TRBJ1-3, with D uncertain. This CDR3 has 15 residues. Trimming cost V 1 base and J 0 bases, with 8 bases left between them. The germline gives CDR1 SGHRS, CDR2 YFSETQ. The CDR3 loop is CASSLSSISGNTIYF. CDR3 sequence (DNA): TGCGCCAGCAGCTTGTCCAGTATCTCTGGAAACACCATATATTTT. The full variable domain, completed using reference TRBV5-1 and TRBJ1-3, is KAGVTQTPRYLIKTRGQQVTLSCSPISGHRSVSWYQQTPGQGLQFLFEYFSETQRNKGNFPGRFSGRQFSNSRSEMNVSTLELGDSALYLCASSLSSISGNTIYFGEGSWLTVV.

The chain is built from TRBV28 and TRBJ2-1; the match to TRBD1 covers 9 bases. Germline CDR1 is MDHEN and CDR2 is SYDVKM. V was clipped by 6 bases and J by 7 bases; unmatched bases: 10. The CDR3 is 15 amino acids. The CDR3 is CASSLTGGQENEQFF. The CDR3 bases are TGTGCCAGCAGCCTTACAGGGGGCCAGGAGAATGAGCAGTTCTTC.

The chain has TRBV25-1 and TRBJ1-6; 7 nucleotides line up with TRBD1. Germline loops: CDR1 MGHDK, CDR2 SYGVNS. CDR3 size: 15 residues. Losses at the gene ends were 10 bases for V and 7 bases for J; bases not matched to a gene: 13. CDR3 sequence (DNA): TGTGCCACCGCTCGACAGGGCGCCGGGAATTCACCCCTCCACTTT. Translation: CATARQGAGNSPLHF.

The rearrangement joins TRBV6-5 to TRBJ2-1; D is possibly TRBD2 (6 bases). The V and J ends lost 6 bases and 4 bases respectively, with 10 bases between them. The V gene's germline CDR1 is MNHEY and CDR2 SVGAGI. The CDR3 runs 13 residues. This CDR3 is CASRASAYNEQFF. DNA for the CDR3: TGTGCCAGCAGGGCTAGCGCATACAATGAGCAGTTCTTC.

J is TRBJ2-7 and V is TRBV4-1; TRBD1 is a possible D gene (6 bases). The CDR3 contains 18 residues. CDR1 MGHRA and CDR2 YSYEKL come from the germline V gene. Trimming removed 4 bases from V and 4 bases from J, with 26 bases in between. The CDR3 region has the DNA TGCGCCAGCAGCCGTACCCCCGGGACACAAAGCAACGGGTACGAGCAGTACTTC. As protein: CASSRTPGTQSNGYEQYF.

The V and J genes are TRBV7-9 and TRBJ2-1, with a weak D call TRBD2 (6 bases). CDR3 length: 16 amino acids. V lost 3 bases and J 8 bases, leaving 20 bases between the germline ends. Germline lookup yields CDR1 SEHNR and CDR2 FQNEAQ (reference sequence). The CDR3 sequence is CASSLISAGPYDEQFF. The CDR3 DNA reads as TGTGCCAGCAGCTTGATATCTGCGGGACCGTACGATGAGCAGTTCTTC.

The V and J genes are TRBV18 and TRBJ2-7; 10 bases are shared with TRBD1. Trimming removed 6 bases from V and 3 bases from J; junction bases left unmatched: 8. The CDR3 totals 15 residues. Germline CDR1 is KGHSH and CDR2 is LQKENI. The CDR3 DNA sequence: TGTGCCAGCTCCCAGACCGGGACAGGGGTCTACGAGCAGTACTTC. This sequence encodes CASSQTGTGVYEQYF.

The chain employs TRBV30 and TRBJ1-2; D might be TRBD1 (5 bases). V gave up 4 bases and J gave up 1 base, with 7 bases separating them. Germline loops: CDR1 GTSNPN, CDR2 SVGIG (reference sequence). This CDR3 spans 12 amino acids. The CDR3 nucleotides read TGTGCCTGGAACGGGGGTAACTATGGCTACACCTTC. This gives the protein CAWNGGNYGYTF.

The V call is TRBV28, the J call TRBJ1-2; D not certain. The germline V gene has CDR1 MDHEN and CDR2 SYDVKM. Trimming pared 7 bases from V and 1 base from J, leaving 13 bases between. The CDR3 is 14 amino acids. The CDR3 bases are TGTGCCAGCACCCCGGCGGGGTATAACTATGGCTACACCTTC. It encodes CASTPAGYNYGYTF.

The J gene is TRBJ1-2, the V gene TRBV20-1; 9 nucleotides align to TRBD1. Germline values: CDR1 DFQATT, CDR2 SNEGSKA (reference sequence). This CDR3 is 13 amino acids long. The V gene end was trimmed by 3 bases and the J gene end by 10 bases; junction bases not matched to a gene: 9. This chain's CDR3 is CSASMGQGVSYTF. For the CDR3, the DNA is TGCAGTGCTAGTATGGGACAGGGAGTATCCTACACCTTC.